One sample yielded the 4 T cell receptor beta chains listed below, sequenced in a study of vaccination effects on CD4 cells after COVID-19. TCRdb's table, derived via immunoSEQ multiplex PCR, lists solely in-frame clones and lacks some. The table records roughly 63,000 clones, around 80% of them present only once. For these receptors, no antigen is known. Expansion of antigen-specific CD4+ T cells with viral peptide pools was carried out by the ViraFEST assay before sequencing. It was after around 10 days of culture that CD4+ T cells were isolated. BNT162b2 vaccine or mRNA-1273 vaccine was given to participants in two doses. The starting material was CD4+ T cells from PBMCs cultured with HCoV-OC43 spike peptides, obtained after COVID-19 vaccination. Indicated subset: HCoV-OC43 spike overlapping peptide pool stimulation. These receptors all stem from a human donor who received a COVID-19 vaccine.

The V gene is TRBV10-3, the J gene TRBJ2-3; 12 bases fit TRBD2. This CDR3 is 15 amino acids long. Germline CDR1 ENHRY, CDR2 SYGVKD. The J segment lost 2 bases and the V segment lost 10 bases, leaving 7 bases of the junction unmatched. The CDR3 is CATGGLAGTTDTQYF. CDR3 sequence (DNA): TGTGCCACCGGAGGACTAGCGGGAACCACAGATACGCAGTATTTT.

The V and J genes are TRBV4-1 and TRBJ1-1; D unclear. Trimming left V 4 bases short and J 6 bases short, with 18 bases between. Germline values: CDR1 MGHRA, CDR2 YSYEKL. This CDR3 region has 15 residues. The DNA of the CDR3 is TGCGCCAGCAGCCCGATGACGAACTCGTTATCTGAAGCTTTCTTT. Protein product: CASSPMTNSLSEAFF.

CDR3 DNA sequence: TGCGCCAGCAGCTCGGGACAGGGGTTCACAGATACGCAGTATTTT. It codes for CASSSGQGFTDTQYF. The V and J genes are TRBV5-1 and TRBJ2-3, with 10 positions matching TRBD1. Trimming at V came to 3 bases and at J to 2 bases, leaving 3 bases not matched to a gene. The CDR3 contains 15 residues. CDR1 SGHRS and CDR2 YFSETQ come from the germline V gene. Full variable domain (remainder filled in from reference TRBV5-1 and TRBJ2-3): KAGVTQTPRYLIKTRGQQVTLSCSPISGHRSVSWYQQTPGQGLQFLFEYFSETQRNKGNFPGRFSGRQFSNSRSEMNVSTLELGDSALYLCASSSGQGFTDTQYFGPGTRLTVL.

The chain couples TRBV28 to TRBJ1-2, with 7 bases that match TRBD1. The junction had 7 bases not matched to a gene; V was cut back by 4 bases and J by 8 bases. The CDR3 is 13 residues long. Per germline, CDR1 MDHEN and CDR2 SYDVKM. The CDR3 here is CASSSDRARGYTF. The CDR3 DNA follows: TGTGCCAGCAGTTCCGACAGGGCGCGGGGCTACACCTTC.